These 3 T cell receptor beta chains came from one sample sequenced in a study of T-cell memory formation after mild COVID-19. MiXCR was run by TCRdb on the 5' RACE reads, yielding one entry per CDR3 protein. The table lists about 470,000 distinct CDR3 sequences, 20% to 30% of them singletons. The sample was PBMCs or a T cell subset sorted from them (not recorded which). These receptors were taken from an adult woman who had mild COVID-19 (a few samples of this study predate the infection). Cell type and time point are not known.

In this sample, this clonotype turned up a few times. The chain combines TRBV15 with TRBJ1-5, with D unresolved. Looked up from germline, CDR1 is LNHNV and CDR2 is YYDKDF (reference sequence). Between the trimmed V and J ends, which lost 0 bases and 4 bases, there was a span of 7 bases. The CDR3 is 14 residues long. In DNA form, the CDR3 reads TGTGCCACCAGCAGAGATCGCAGTAATCAGCCCCAGCATTTT. Translated, it gives CATSRDRSNQPQHF.

The chain recombines TRBV19 with TRBJ1-1; 8 bases are shared with TRBD1. Per the germline V gene, CDR1 is LNHDA and CDR2 is SQIVND (reference sequence). The CDR3 spans 13 residues. Trimming took 7 bases from V and 3 from J; bases not matched to a gene: 4. The CDR3 DNA is TGTGCCAGTACCCCGGGACAGGACACTGAAGCTTTCTTT. It encodes CASTPGQDTEAFF.

This chain links TRBV6-6 with TRBJ2-7; a possible D gene is TRBD2 (6 bases). V was shortened by 4 bases and J by 4 bases, with 17 bases between the two germline ends. The CDR3 length is 15 residues. Germline assignment: CDR1 MNHNY and CDR2 SVGAGI (reference sequence). CDR3 bases: TGTGCCAGCAGTTCCTCAGGAGGGAGAGTATACGAGCAGTACTTC. Protein sequence: CASSSSGGRVYEQYF.